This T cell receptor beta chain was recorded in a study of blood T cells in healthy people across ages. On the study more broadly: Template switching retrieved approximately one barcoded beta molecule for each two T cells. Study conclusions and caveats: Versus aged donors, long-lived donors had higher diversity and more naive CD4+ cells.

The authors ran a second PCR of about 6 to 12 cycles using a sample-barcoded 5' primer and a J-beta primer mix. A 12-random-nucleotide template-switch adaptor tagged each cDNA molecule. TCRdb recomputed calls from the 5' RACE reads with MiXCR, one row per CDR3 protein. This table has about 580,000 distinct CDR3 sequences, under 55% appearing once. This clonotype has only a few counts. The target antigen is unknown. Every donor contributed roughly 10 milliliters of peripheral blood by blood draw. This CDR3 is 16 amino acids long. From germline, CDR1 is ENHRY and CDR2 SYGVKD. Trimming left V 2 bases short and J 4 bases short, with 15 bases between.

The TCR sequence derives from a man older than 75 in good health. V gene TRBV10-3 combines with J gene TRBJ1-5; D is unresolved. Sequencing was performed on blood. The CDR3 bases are TGTGCCATCAGTGAGGATGGACGAGGTGGGAATCAGCCCCAGCATTTT. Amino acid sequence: CAISEDGRGGNQPQHF.